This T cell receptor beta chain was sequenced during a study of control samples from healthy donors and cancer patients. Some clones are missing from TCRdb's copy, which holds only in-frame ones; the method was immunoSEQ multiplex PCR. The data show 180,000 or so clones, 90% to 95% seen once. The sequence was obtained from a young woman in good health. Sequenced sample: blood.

The CDR3 spells CASSQDPGQGIYYGYTF. CDR3 in DNA: TGCGCCAGCAGCCAAGATCCGGGACAGGGGATATACTATGGCTACACCTTC. This chain connects TRBV4-3 to TRBJ1-2; 10 bases fit TRBD1. Germline V lookup: CDR1 LGHNA, CDR2 YSLEER. This CDR3 has 17 residues. V shed 0 bases, J shed 3 bases, and the junction held 7 bases outside the gene matches.